The source of this T cell receptor beta chain is a study of identifying expanded T cells in peripheral blood. The table came from immunoSEQ multiplex PCR; TCRdb's copy has only in-frame clones and leaves some out. The sample includes some 95,000 clones, around 88% of them seen just once. Overall study findings and caveats: Differentially abundant clones: roughly 1.2 between replicates, roughly 16 at around 14 days, under 25 at four. Across healthy donors, higher total template counts meant significantly greater approximately 2-week count variance.

Between the trimmed V and J ends, which lost 5 bases and 0 bases, there was a span of 16 bases. CDR3 length equals 16 residues. Germline V lookup: CDR1 MDHEN, CDR2 SYDVKM. As regards this clone: The antigen is unknown.

This chain connects TRBV28 to TRBJ1-2; D is unclear. This receptor was identified in a person aged 18 to 75 in good health. The sample taken for sequencing was blood. The CDR3 region has the DNA TGTGCCAGCAGTACCTCTTTTTGGGTAGCTAACTATGGCTACACCTTC. This codes for CASSTSFWVANYGYTF.